A single sample is the source of the 17 T cell receptor beta chains below, sequenced in a study of T cell responses to AZD1222 COVID-19 vaccine. Method: immunoSEQ multiplex PCR; TCRdb's copy keeps in-frame clones and lacks some. Of 85,000 to 90,000 clones listed, about nine tenths were seen once; the top ten hold about 5%. This material consisted of peripheral blood, taken 28 days after the second AZD1222 dose. The receptors were sampled from an adult who received the AZD1222 COVID-19 vaccine.

The chain carries TRBV15 and TRBJ1-2; no definite D call. The CDR3 runs 13 residues. CDR1 and CDR2 (germline): LNHNV, YYDKDF (reference sequence). The ends were cut back, 1 base at V and 3 bases at J, with 6 bases in the middle. For the CDR3, the DNA is TGTGCCACCAGCAGAGGTAGCTACTATGGCTACACCTTC. This sequence encodes CATSRGSYYGYTF.

The rearrangement links TRBV10-1 to TRBJ1-6, with D perhaps matching TRBD1 (5 bases). Germline V CDR1 and CDR2: WNHNN, SYGVQD (reference sequence). The CDR3 loop spans 12 amino acids. With 5 bases removed from V and 7 bases from J, the gap between germline ends came to 6 bases. The CDR3 here is CASSKGNSPLHF. CDR3 nucleotide sequence: TGCGCCAGCAGTAAGGGGAATTCACCCCTCCACTTT.

The chain is built from TRBV15 and TRBJ1-1; a weak D match, TRBD1 (6 bases). The CDR3 totals 16 residues. V lost 4 bases, J lost 3 bases, and 18 bases lay in between. Germline V CDR1 and CDR2: LNHNV, YYDKDF (reference sequence). The CDR3 reads CATSTAGEVTDTEAFF. Written as DNA, the CDR3 is TGTGCCACCAGCACGGCAGGGGAGGTTACAGACACTGAAGCTTTCTTT.

The rearrangement uses TRBV7-6 and TRBJ2-3; the D gene is possibly TRBD1 (6 bases). V lost 5 bases to trimming and J lost 0 bases, with 18 bases between them. The germline CDR1 and CDR2 sequences are SGHVS and FNYEAQ. The CDR3 sequence is 17 residues long. The chain's CDR3 is CASSTRGWGPSTDTQYF. CDR3 nucleotides: TGTGCCAGCAGCACCCGAGGATGGGGGCCCAGCACAGATACGCAGTATTTT.

The J gene is TRBJ2-5, the V gene TRBV19; D unresolved. The CDR3 has 13 amino acids. CDR1 is LNHDA, CDR2 SQIVND, per germline (reference sequence). The V gene lost 4 bases and the J gene lost 2 bases, with 8 bases spanning the gap. The CDR3 spells CASSSRLQETQYF. The DNA for the CDR3 is TGTGCCAGTAGTAGCAGGCTGCAAGAGACCCAGTACTTC. Using reference TRBV19 and TRBJ2-5 for the parts outside the CDR3, the full variable domain is DGGITQSPKYLFRKEGQNVTLSCEQNLNHDAMYWYRQDPGQGLRLIYYSQIVNDFQKGDIAEGYSVSREKKESFPLTVTSAQKNPTAFYLCASSSRLQETQYFGPGTRLLVL.

The V gene is TRBV5-1, the J gene TRBJ2-3; no clear D. The ends were cut back, 3 bases at V and 0 bases at J, with 11 bases in the middle. Germline-derived CDR1 and CDR2 are SGHRS and YFSETQ. There are 15 residues in the CDR3. This CDR3 reads CASSSTGVSTDTQYF. The DNA of the CDR3 is TGCGCCAGCAGCTCCACTGGGGTGAGCACAGATACGCAGTATTTT.

CDR3 nucleotides: TGTGCCAGTAGTATATTGGGGTTGACCGGGGAGCTGTTTTTT. Protein sequence: CASSILGLTGELFF. The chain employs TRBV19 and TRBJ2-2; D is ambiguous. Germline CDR1 reads LNHDA; CDR2 reads SQIVND (reference sequence). Trimming pared 2 bases from V and 5 bases from J, leaving 9 bases between. CDR3 length equals 14 residues.

The chain carries TRBV27 and TRBJ2-3; 9 bases fit TRBD2. The CDR3 contains 19 residues. CDR1 and CDR2 (germline): MNHEY, SMNVEV (reference sequence). Trimming removed 0 bases from V and 11 bases from J; junction bases left unmatched: 21. The CDR3 sequence: CASSLSTSGVILRRMGQYF. The CDR3 nucleotides are TGTGCCAGCAGTTTATCGACTAGCGGCGTAATCCTTCGTCGCATGGGGCAGTATTTT.

The chain uses TRBV7-3 and TRBJ1-1; the D is unclear. This CDR3 is 13 amino acids long. The V and J ends lost 1 base and 2 bases respectively, with 5 bases between them. Per the germline V gene, CDR1 is SGHTA and CDR2 is FQGTGA. CDR3 nucleotide sequence: TGTGCCAGCAGCTTAATGACTAACACTGAAGCTTTCTTT. This codes for CASSLMTNTEAFF.

CDR3 sequence (DNA): TGTGCCAGCAGCACTCAGGGAGGGGGTCTTGAGACCCAGTACTTC. This gives the protein CASSTQGGGLETQYF. The V call is TRBV5-4, the J call TRBJ2-5, with D possibly TRBD2 on 7 matching bases. V gave up 4 bases and J gave up 5 bases, with 18 bases separating them. From germline, CDR1 is SGHNT and CDR2 YYREEE (reference sequence). This CDR3 has 15 amino acids. Based on the CDR3 plus reference TRBV5-4 and TRBJ2-5, the full variable domain is ETGVTQSPTHLIKTRGQQVTLRCSSQSGHNTVSWYQQALGQGPQFIFQYYREEENGRGNFPPRFSGLQFPNYSSELNVNALELDDSALYLCASSTQGGGLETQYFGPGTRLLVL.

This chain links TRBV25-1 with TRBJ1-2, with TRBD1 identical over 9 bases. Germline V gives CDR1 MGHDK, CDR2 SYGVNS. The V segment lost 6 bases and the J segment 4 bases; nucleotides outside the gene matches: 9. CDR3 size: 15 residues. The chain's CDR3 is CASRQAGQGTYGYTF. CDR3 coding DNA: TGTGCCAGCAGACAGGCCGGACAGGGGACCTATGGCTACACCTTC.

This chain's CDR3 is CASRDTSGGPTDTQYF. The CDR3 DNA sequence: TGTGCCAGCAGGGACACTAGCGGGGGGCCCACAGATACGCAGTATTTT. The chain is built from TRBV3-1 (or the pseudogene TRBV3-2) and TRBJ2-3; TRBD2 agrees at 12 bases. From germline, CDR1 is LGHDT and CDR2 YNNKEL (reference sequence). The CDR3 is 16 residues long. The J segment lost 2 bases and the V segment lost 6 bases, leaving 6 bases of the junction unmatched.

The V call is TRBV11-2, the J call TRBJ1-1; the match to TRBD1 covers 10 bases. Germline trimming cut 6 bases from V and 0 bases from J; bases unmatched to any gene: 7. The V gene's germline CDR1 is SGHAT and CDR2 FQNNGV. The CDR3 runs 16 residues. CDR3 sequence reads: CASRGQGGLVNTEAFF. Here the CDR3 DNA reads TGTGCCAGCAGAGGACAGGGGGGTCTTGTGAACACTGAAGCTTTCTTT.

The rearrangement joins TRBV3-1 (or the pseudogene TRBV3-2) to TRBJ2-7, with D hard to call. Germline V CDR1 and CDR2: LGHDT, YNNKEL (reference sequence). CDR3 length: 14 residues. The V gene lost 2 bases and the J gene lost 6 bases, with 14 bases spanning the gap. The CDR3 coding sequence is TGTGCCAGCAGCCAACAGGTAACGTTGGTCGAGCAGTACTTC. It specifies CASSQQVTLVEQYF.

The chain has TRBV5-1 and TRBJ2-1, with D uncertain. V was shortened by 4 bases and J by 9 bases, with 14 bases between the two germline ends. Germline V gene sequence: CDR1 SGHRS, CDR2 YFSETQ. This CDR3 comprises 13 residues. CDR3 sequence reads: CASSPLSGFEQFF. DNA for the CDR3: TGCGCCAGCAGCCCTCTGTCGGGTTTTGAGCAGTTCTTC.

The chain has TRBV19 and TRBJ2-5, with D perhaps being TRBD1 or TRBD2 (6 bases each). V was clipped by 4 bases and J by 5 bases, with 20 bases between them. The length of the CDR3 is 16 residues. From germline, CDR1 is LNHDA and CDR2 SQIVND (reference sequence). CDR3 nucleotides: TGTGCCAGTAGTACGAGAAGGGGGGCATTGGGCGAGACCCAGTACTTC. Its protein product is CASSTRRGALGETQYF.

The sample holds one count of this clone. The chain joins TRBV5-1 to TRBJ2-2; D gene ambiguous. Germline values: CDR1 SGHRS, CDR2 YFSETQ. V lost 4 bases, J lost 0 bases, and 4 bases lay in between. The CDR3 covers 13 residues. The CDR3 is CASSLPNTGELFF. Here the CDR3 DNA reads TGCGCCAGCAGCCTCCCGAACACCGGGGAGCTGTTTTTT.